This T cell receptor (beta chain) derives from a study of blood T cell repertoires in COVID-19. Germline V gene lookup returns CDR1 LNHDA and CDR2 SQIVND (reference sequence). The length of the CDR3 is 15 residues. The ends lost 3 bases at V and 6 bases at J; junction bases unmatched: 8. Assay used: immunoSEQ multiplex PCR; TCRdb lists only in-frame clones, some missing. The table shows some 160,000 clones, with roughly 78% occurring only once. The J gene is TRBJ1-2, the V gene TRBV19; the match to TRBD1 covers 9 bases. The sequenced sample consisted of peripheral blood. The receptor's source is a man between 65 and 79 years old with active or convalescent COVID-19. In nucleotides, the CDR3 is TGTGCCAGTAGTATCATAGGGACAGGGACGAATGGCTACACCTTC. Translation: CASSIIGTGTNGYTF. Full variable domain (outside the CDR3, taken from reference TRBV19 and TRBJ1-2): DGGITQSPKYLFRKEGQNVTLSCEQNLNHDAMYWYRQDPGQGLRLIYYSQIVNDFQKGDIAEGYSVSREKKESFPLTVTSAQKNPTAFYLCASSIIGTGTNGYTFGSGTRLTVV.